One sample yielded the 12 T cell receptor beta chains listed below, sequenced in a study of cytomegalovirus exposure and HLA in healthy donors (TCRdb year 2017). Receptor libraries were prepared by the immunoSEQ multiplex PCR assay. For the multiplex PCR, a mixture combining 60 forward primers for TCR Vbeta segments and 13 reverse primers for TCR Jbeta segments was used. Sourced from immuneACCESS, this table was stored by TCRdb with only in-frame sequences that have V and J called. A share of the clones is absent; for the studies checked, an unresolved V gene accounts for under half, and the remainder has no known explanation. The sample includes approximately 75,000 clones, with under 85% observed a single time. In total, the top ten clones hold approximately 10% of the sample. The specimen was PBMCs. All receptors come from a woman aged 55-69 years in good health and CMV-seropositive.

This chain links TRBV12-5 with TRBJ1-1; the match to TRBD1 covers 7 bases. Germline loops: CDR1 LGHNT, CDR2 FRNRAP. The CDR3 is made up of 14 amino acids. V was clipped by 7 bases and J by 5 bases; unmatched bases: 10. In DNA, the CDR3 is TGTGCTAGTGTCATAGGGGGCGCCGGAACTGAAGCTTTCTTT. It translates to CASVIGGAGTEAFF.

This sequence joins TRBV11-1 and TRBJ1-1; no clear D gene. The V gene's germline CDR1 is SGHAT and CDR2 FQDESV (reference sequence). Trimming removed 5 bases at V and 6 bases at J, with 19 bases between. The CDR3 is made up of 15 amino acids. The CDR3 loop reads CASSPRRDVSSEAFF. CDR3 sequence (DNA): TGTGCCAGCAGCCCCCGACGGGATGTATCCTCTGAAGCTTTCTTT.

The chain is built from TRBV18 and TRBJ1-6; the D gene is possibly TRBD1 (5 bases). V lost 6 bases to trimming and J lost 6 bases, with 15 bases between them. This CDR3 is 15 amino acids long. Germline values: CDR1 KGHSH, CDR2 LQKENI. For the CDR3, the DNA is TGTGCCAGCTCGCCGTTAGACAGCCTTAATTCACCCCTCCACTTT. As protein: CASSPLDSLNSPLHF.

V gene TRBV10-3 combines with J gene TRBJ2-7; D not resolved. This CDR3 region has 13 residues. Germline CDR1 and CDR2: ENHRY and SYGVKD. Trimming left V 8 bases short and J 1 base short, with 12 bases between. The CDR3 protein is CAIVPDSSYEQYF. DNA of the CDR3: TGTGCCATCGTCCCAGATTCATCCTACGAGCAGTACTTC.

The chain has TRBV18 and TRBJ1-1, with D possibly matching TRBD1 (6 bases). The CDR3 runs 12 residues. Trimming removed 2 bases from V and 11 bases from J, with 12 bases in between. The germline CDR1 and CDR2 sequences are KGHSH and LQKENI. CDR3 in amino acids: CASSPVQGCAFF. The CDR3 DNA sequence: TGTGCCAGCTCACCAGTCCAGGGGTGCGCTTTCTTT.

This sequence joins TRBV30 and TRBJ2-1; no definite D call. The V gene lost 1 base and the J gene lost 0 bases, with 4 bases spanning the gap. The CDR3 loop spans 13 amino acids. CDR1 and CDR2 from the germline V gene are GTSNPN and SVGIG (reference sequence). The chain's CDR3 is CAWSGSSYNEQFF. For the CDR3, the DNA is TGTGCCTGGAGTGGTAGCTCCTACAATGAGCAGTTCTTC.

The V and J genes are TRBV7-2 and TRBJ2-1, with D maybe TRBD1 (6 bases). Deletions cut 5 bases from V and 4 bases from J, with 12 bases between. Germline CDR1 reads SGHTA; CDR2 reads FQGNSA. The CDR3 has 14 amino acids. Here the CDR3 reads CASSISQGYNEQFF. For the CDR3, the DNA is TGTGCCAGCAGCATATCGCAGGGGTACAATGAGCAGTTCTTC.

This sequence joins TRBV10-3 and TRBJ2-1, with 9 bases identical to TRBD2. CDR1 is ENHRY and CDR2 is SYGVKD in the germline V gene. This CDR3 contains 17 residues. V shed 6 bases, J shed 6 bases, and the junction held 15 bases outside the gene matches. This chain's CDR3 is CAIRAGSGGPLGNEQFF. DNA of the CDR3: TGTGCCATCAGGGCGGGCAGCGGGGGGCCTCTAGGCAATGAGCAGTTCTTC.

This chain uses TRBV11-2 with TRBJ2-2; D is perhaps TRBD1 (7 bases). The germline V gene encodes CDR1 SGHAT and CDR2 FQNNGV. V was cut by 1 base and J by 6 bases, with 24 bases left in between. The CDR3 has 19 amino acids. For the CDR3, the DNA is TGTGCCAGCAGCTTAGGAGGTAGATGTCAGGGGGAGGAATCCGGGGAGCTGTTTTTT. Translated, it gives CASSLGGRCQGEESGELFF.

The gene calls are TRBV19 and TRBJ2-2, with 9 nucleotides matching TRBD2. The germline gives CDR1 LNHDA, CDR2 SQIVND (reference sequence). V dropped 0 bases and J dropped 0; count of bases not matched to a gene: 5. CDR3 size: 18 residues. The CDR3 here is CASSIDHSSGTNTGELFF. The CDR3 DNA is TGTGCCAGTAGTATAGATCACTCTAGCGGGACGAACACCGGGGAGCTGTTTTTT.

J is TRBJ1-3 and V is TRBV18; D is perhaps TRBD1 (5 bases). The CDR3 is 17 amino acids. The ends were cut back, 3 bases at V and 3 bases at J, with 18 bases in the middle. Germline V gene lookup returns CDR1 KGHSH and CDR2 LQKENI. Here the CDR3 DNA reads TGTGCCAGCTCACCCCGGGAGGGGCCAGGAAATGGAAACACCATATATTTT. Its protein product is CASSPREGPGNGNTIYF.

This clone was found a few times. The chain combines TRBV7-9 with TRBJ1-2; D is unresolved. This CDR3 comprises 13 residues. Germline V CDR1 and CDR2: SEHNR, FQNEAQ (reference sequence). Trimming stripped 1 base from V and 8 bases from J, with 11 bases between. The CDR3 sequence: CASSLDVQAGYTF. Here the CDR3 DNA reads TGTGCCAGCAGCTTAGATGTCCAGGCGGGCTACACCTTC.